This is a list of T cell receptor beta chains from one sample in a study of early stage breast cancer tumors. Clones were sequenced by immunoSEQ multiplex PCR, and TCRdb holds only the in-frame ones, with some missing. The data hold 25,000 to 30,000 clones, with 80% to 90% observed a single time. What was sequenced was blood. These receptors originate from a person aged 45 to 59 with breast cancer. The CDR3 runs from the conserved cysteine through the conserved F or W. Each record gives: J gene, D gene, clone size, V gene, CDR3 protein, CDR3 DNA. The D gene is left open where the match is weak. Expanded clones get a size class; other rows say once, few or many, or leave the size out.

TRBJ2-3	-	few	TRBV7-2	CASSFWRATDTQYF	TGTGCCAGCAGCTTCTGGCGGGCGACAGATACGCAGTATTTT
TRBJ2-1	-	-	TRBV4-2	CASSQMWGVYNEQFF	TGTGCCAGCAGCCAAATGTGGGGGGTCTACAATGAGCAGTTCTTC
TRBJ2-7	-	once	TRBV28	CASSLGTPSRPLEQYF	TGTGCCAGCAGTTTAGGGACGCCATCTCGTCCCCTCGAGCAGTACTTC
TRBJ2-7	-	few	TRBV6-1	CASKGNSATYEQYF	TGTGCCAGCAAGGGGAATAGCGCGACCTACGAGCAGTACTTC
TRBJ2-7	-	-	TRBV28	CASSLVSYEQYF	TGTGCCAGCAGTTTAGTCTCCTACGAGCAGTACTTC
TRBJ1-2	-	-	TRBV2	CASSEALRNNYGYTF	TGTGCCAGCAGTGAAGCGCTTCGCAATAACTATGGCTACACCTTC
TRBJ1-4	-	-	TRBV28	CASSFGRFFNEKLFF	TGTGCCAGCAGTTTTGGGCGGTTCTTTAATGAAAAACTGTTTTTT
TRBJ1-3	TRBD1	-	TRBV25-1	CASRDSLGNTIYF	TGTGCCTCCAGGGACAGCTTAGGAAACACCATATATTTT
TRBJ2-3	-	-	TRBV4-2	CASSPRGGLVRTTDTQYF	TGTGCCAGCAGCCCCCGGGGTGGCCTAGTAAGAACTACAGATACGCAGTATTTT
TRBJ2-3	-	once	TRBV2	CASSPRNTQYF	TGTGCCAGCAGTCCCCGAAATACGCAGTATTTT
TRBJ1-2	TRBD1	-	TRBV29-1	CSVQQGYYGYTF	TGCAGCGTCCAACAGGGGTACTATGGCTACACCTTC
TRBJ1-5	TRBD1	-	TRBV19	CATRPYTQGAHQPQHF	TGTGCCACCCGACCATATACCCAGGGGGCTCATCAGCCCCAGCATTTT